These T cell receptor beta chains were read from a single sample in a study of blood T cell repertoires in COVID-19. Some clones are missing from TCRdb's copy, which holds only in-frame ones; the method was immunoSEQ multiplex PCR. The data hold fewer than 200,000 clones, with roughly 70% observed a single time. Sequenced input: peripheral blood. The receptors shown here come from a woman older than 75 with acute or convalescent COVID-19. CDR3s include the opening cysteine and the closing phenylalanine or tryptophan. The D gene is left open where the match is weak. Clone size is given for some rows only: seen once, a few or many times, or a class if the clone is expanded.

>.|TRBV6-6|TRBJ2-1|TRBD2
CASIGGLAGEQFF
TGTGCCAGCATCGGTGGGCTAGCGGGGGAGCAGTTCTTC
>.|TRBV27|TRBJ2-1|.
CASSLSRDGLGGEQFF
TGTGCCAGCAGTTTAAGCCGGGATGGTCTTGGAGGTGAGCAGTTCTTC
>.|TRBV25-1|TRBJ1-5|.
CASSEFSYSNQPQHF
TGTGCCAGCAGTGAATTCAGTTATAGCAATCAGCCCCAGCATTTT
>.|TRBV5-4|TRBJ1-5|.
CASSFGGVSNQPQHF
TGTGCCAGCAGCTTTGGGGGGGTGAGCAATCAGCCCCAGCATTTT
>.|TRBV21-1|TRBJ2-7|.
CASSECEVSQYF
TGTGCCAGCAGCGAGTGTGAGGTTAGCCAGTACTTC
>.|TRBV5-4|TRBJ1-4|TRBD1
CASSRSGQANEKLFF
TGTGCCAGCAGCAGAAGTGGACAGGCTAATGAAAAACTGTTTTTT
>.|TRBV24-1|TRBJ2-7|TRBD1
CATSDAGGNYEQYF
TGTGCCACCAGTGATGCAGGGGGAAATTACGAGCAGTACTTC
>.|TRBV7-9|TRBJ2-7|.
CASRLTSFDEQYF
TGTGCCAGCAGGCTTACTAGTTTCGACGAGCAGTACTTC
>.|TRBV6-4|TRBJ2-1|TRBD1
CASSLHGQGINEQFF
TGTGCCAGCAGTCTCCATGGACAGGGAATCAATGAGCAGTTCTTC
>.|TRBV12-3/TRBV12-4|TRBJ1-5|.
CASSPGSNQPQHF
TGTGCCAGCAGCCCAGGCAGCAATCAGCCCCAGCATTTT
>few|TRBV11-1|TRBJ1-4|TRBD1
CASSPRGQVGEKLFF
TGTGCCAGCAGCCCTCGGGGACAGGTTGGAGAAAAACTGTTTTTT
>once|TRBV5-1|TRBJ1-2|TRBD1
CASSPNAGTGGYGYTF
TGCGCCAGCAGCCCTAATGCCGGGACAGGGGGATATGGCTACACCTTC
>few|TRBV5-1|TRBJ2-7|.
CASGVNGNTLDEQYF
TGCGCCAGCGGAGTCAACGGAAACACTCTTGACGAGCAGTACTTC
>few|TRBV25-1|TRBJ2-6|TRBD1
CASSGTGEVSGANVLTF
TGTGCCAGCAGCGGGACAGGAGAAGTCTCTGGGGCCAACGTCCTGACTTTC
>few|TRBV3-1/TRBV3-2|TRBJ2-1|.
CASSQAVDLLRGQFF
TGTGCCAGCAGCCAAGCCGTGGACCTGCTACGGGGGCAGTTCTTC
>.|TRBV6-5|TRBJ1-6|.
CAAARGVDYSPLHF
TGTGCCGCGGCCCGGGGAGTCGATTATTCACCCCTCCACTTT
>.|TRBV7-2|TRBJ1-6|.
CASSPDSHRDSPLHF
TGTGCCAGCAGCCCGGACAGCCATAGGGATTCACCCCTCCACTTT
>.|TRBV11-3|TRBJ2-2|.
CASSLDGTSAGELFF
TGTGCCAGCAGCTTAGATGGGACTTCCGCCGGGGAGCTGTTTTTT
>.|TRBV27|TRBJ2-1|.
CASSLLNGRQFF
TGTGCCAGCAGCCTATTAAACGGGAGGCAGTTCTTC
>.|TRBV1|TRBJ1-4|.
CTSSQRSGDKEGNEKLFF
TGCACCAGCAGCCAAAGATCAGGGGACAAAGAAGGTAATGAAAAACTGTTTTTT
>.|TRBV10-3|TRBJ2-1|TRBD2
CAFSPGLATNEQFF
TGTGCCTTTTCACCGGGACTAGCTACGAATGAGCAGTTCTTC
>.|TRBV5-4|TRBJ2-1|TRBD1
CASSVGQDISYNEQFF
TGTGCCAGCAGCGTCGGACAGGACATCTCCTACAATGAGCAGTTCTTC
>.|TRBV16|TRBJ2-1|TRBD2
CASSLPTSGSPYNEQFF
TGTGCCAGCAGCCTACCGACTAGCGGGAGTCCATACAATGAGCAGTTCTTC
>.|TRBV18|TRBJ2-1|TRBD1
CASSPRTGMDEQFF
TGTGCCAGCTCACCTAGGACAGGGATGGATGAGCAGTTCTTC
>once|TRBV14|TRBJ2-1|TRBD2
CASSHSAGGRNEQFF
TGTGCCAGCAGCCACTCAGCGGGAGGGCGGAATGAGCAGTTCTTC
>once|TRBV7-9|TRBJ2-7|.
CASSSRRGKGGYEQYF
TGTGCCAGCAGCTCGCGCCGGGGGAAGGGTGGGTACGAGCAGTACTTC
>.|TRBV6-1|TRBJ1-1|.
CASSEGRTDRNTEAFF
TGTGCCAGCAGTGAAGGTAGGACAGACCGGAACACTGAAGCTTTCTTT
>.|TRBV9|TRBJ2-3|TRBD2
CASSVALADRAQDTQYF
TGTGCCAGCAGCGTAGCACTAGCGGACCGGGCCCAAGATACGCAGTATTTT
>few|TRBV5-6|TRBJ1-2|TRBD1
CASSLAGQGAEDHGYTF
TGTGCCAGCAGCTTGGCGGGACAGGGGGCCGAGGATCATGGCTACACCTTC
>.|TRBV11-2|TRBJ1-6|TRBD1
CASSLGDRGPSNYNSPLHF
TGTGCCAGCAGCTTAGGAGACAGGGGGCCGTCCAACTATAATTCACCCCTCCACTTT
>.|TRBV27|TRBJ1-2|.
CASSLGGNRRHYGYTF
TGTGCCAGCAGTTTGGGGGGAAACCGGAGGCACTATGGCTACACCTTC
>.|TRBV7-9|TRBJ2-5|.
CASSVQTGQETQYF
TGTGCCAGCAGCGTCCAGACAGGCCAAGAGACCCAGTACTTC
>.|TRBV6-5|TRBJ1-1|.
CASSYSYNTEAFF
TGTGCCAGCAGTTACTCGTATAACACTGAAGCTTTCTTT
>.|TRBV15|TRBJ1-3|.
CATSQGSYGNTIYF
TGTGCCACCAGTCAGGGATCGTATGGAAACACCATATATTTT
>.|TRBV7-2|TRBJ1-1|.
CASSLRETEAFF
TGTGCCAGCAGCCTCCGGGAGACTGAAGCTTTCTTT
>.|TRBV28|TRBJ1-2|.
CASSYRAVNYGYTF
TGTGCCAGCAGCTACAGAGCTGTTAACTATGGCTACACCTTC
>.|TRBV19|TRBJ2-7|TRBD2
CASSLRLAGYEQYF
TGTGCCAGTAGTCTCCGACTAGCGGGCTACGAGCAGTACTTC
>.|TRBV5-1|TRBJ1-2|TRBD1
CASSLDRGDYGYTF
TGCGCCAGCAGCTTGGACAGGGGCGACTATGGCTACACCTTC
>.|TRBV4-2|TRBJ1-1|.
CASSQSAYRQGENTEAFF
TGTGCCAGCAGCCAGTCGGCTTATCGGCAAGGGGAGAACACTGAAGCTTTCTTT
>few|TRBV29-1|TRBJ2-7|TRBD1
CSVGRGRFSSYEQYF
TGCAGCGTTGGCAGGGGGCGCTTCAGCTCCTACGAGCAGTACTTC
>.|TRBV27|TRBJ1-1|.
CASSPGTLIEAFF
TGTGCCAGCAGTCCTGGGACACTAATTGAAGCTTTCTTT